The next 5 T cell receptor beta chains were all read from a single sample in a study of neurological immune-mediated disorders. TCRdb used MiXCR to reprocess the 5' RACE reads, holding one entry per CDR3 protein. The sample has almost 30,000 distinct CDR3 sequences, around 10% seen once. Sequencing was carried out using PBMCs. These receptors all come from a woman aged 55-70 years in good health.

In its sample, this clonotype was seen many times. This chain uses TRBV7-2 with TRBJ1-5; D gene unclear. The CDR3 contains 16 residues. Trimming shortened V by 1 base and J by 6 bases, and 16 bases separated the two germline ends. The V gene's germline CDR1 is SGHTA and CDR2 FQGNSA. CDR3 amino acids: CASSLEGPRPSQPQHF. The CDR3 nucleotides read TGTGCCAGCAGCTTAGAGGGCCCGCGCCCGAGTCAGCCCCAGCATTTT.

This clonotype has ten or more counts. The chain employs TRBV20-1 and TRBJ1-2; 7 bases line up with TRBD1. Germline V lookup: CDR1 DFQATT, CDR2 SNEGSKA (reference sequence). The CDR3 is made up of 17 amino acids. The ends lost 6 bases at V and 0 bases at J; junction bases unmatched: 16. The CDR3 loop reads CSARGGGPPDSNYGYTF. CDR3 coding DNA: TGCAGTGCCCGGGGAGGGGGCCCTCCCGACTCTAACTATGGCTACACCTTC.

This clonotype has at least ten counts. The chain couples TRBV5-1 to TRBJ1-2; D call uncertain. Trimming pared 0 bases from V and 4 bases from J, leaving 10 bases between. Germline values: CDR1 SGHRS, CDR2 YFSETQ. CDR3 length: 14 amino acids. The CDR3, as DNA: TGCGCCAGCAGCTTGGATACGGAGGGCTATGGCTACACCTTC. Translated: CASSLDTEGYGYTF.

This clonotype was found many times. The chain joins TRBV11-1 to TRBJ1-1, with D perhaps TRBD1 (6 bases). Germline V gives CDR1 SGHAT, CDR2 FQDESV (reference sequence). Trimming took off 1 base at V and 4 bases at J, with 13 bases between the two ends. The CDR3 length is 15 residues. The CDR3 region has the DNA TGTGCCAGCAGCTTAGAAGGCGCAGGGGCCACTGAAGCTTTCTTT. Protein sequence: CASSLEGAGATEAFF.

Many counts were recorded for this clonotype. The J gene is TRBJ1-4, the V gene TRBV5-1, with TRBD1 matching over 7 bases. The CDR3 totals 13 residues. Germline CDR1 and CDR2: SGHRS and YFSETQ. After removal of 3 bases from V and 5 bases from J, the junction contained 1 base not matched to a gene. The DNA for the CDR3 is TGCGCCAGCAGCTGGGACAGCAATGAAAAACTGTTTTTT. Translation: CASSWDSNEKLFF. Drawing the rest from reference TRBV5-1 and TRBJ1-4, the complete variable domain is KAGVTQTPRYLIKTRGQQVTLSCSPISGHRSVSWYQQTPGQGLQFLFEYFSETQRNKGNFPGRFSGRQFSNSRSEMNVSTLELGDSALYLCASSWDSNEKLFFGSGTQLSVL.